A selection of T cell receptor beta chains follows, all from one sample in a study of OX40 agonist ivuxolimab in advanced cancers. Sequenced by immunoSEQ multiplex PCR; TCRdb stores in-frame clones only, minus some. The table lists some 50,000 clones, 87% of them singletons. The sequences come from CD4+ or CD8+ T cells sorted from blood, collected in a trial of the OX40 agonist ivuxolimab. Every receptor here comes from an adult with an advanced solid tumor such as melanoma, head and neck, liver or kidney cancer. Each CDR3 is given with its conserved first and last residue. D genes are given only for firm matches. Some rows have no size entry. The others give once, few or many, or a class for an expanded clone.

TRBV4-1,.,TRBJ2-5,12,TRBD2,TGCGCCAGCAGGGGGGGGACGGAGACCCAGTACTTC,CASRGGTETQYF
TRBV11-3,once,TRBJ1-1,13,.,TGTGCCAGCAGCTTGCTCCAGTACACTGAAGCTTTCTTT,CASSLLQYTEAFF
TRBV7-9,.,TRBJ2-1,15,TRBD2,TGTGCCAGCAGCACTAGCGTCCCCGGGGTCGATGAGCAGTTCTTC,CASSTSVPGVDEQFF
TRBV27,.,TRBJ1-2,14,.,TGTGCCAGCAGTTCTCGGTTCACCCGAGGGGGCTACACCTTC,CASSSRFTRGGYTF
TRBV7-2,.,TRBJ2-1,11,.,TGTGCCAGCAGCTTCTCAGGGGAGCAGTTCTTC,CASSFSGEQFF
TRBV7-2,.,TRBJ1-5,15,.,TGTGCCAGCAGCTTAGCCCCGGGGGCAAGCCAGCCCCAGCATTTT,CASSLAPGASQPQHF
TRBV7-9,.,TRBJ2-3,16,.,TGTGCCAGCAGCTTAGTTTTGGGAAGAAGGACAGATACGCAGTATTTT,CASSLVLGRRTDTQYF
TRBV11-1,.,TRBJ1-1,15,.,TGTGCCAGCAGCTTAGTTACAAAGGTGAACACTGAAGCTTTCTTT,CASSLVTKVNTEAFF
TRBV6-6,.,TRBJ2-7,14,TRBD2,TGTGCCAGCAGTTACCGGGGGGATCCCTACGAGCAGTACTTC,CASSYRGDPYEQYF
TRBV7-2,.,TRBJ1-2,15,.,TGTGCCAGCAGCTTAGAGAGGCACAATAACTATGGCTACACCTTC,CASSLERHNNYGYTF
TRBV5-5,.,TRBJ2-3,13,.,TGTGCCAGCAGCTCCGGCGGCACAGATACGCAGTATTTT,CASSSGGTDTQYF
TRBV29-1,.,TRBJ2-7,15,.,TGCAGCGCGGTCGGCGAGAGGGCGCTCCACTACGAGCAGTACTTC,CSAVGERALHYEQYF
TRBV28,few,TRBJ2-7,15,TRBD2,TGTGCCAGCAGTGGGACTAGCGGGACCCTCTACGAGCAGTACTTC,CASSGTSGTLYEQYF
TRBV7-9,.,TRBJ1-5,14,TRBD1,TGTGCCAGCAGCCCGGGACAGGTCCATCAGCCCCAGCATTTT,CASSPGQVHQPQHF
TRBV18,.,TRBJ2-7,14,TRBD2,TGTGCCAGCTCAGAACTAGCGGGAAGGGACGAGCAGTACTTC,CASSELAGRDEQYF
TRBV11-3,.,TRBJ2-1,13,.,TGTGCCAGCAGCTTAGATCCCCAAAATGAGCAGTTCTTC,CASSLDPQNEQFF
TRBV5-1,.,TRBJ1-4,14,.,TGCGCCAGCAGCTCAGACACAACTAATGAAAAACTGTTTTTT,CASSSDTTNEKLFF
TRBV15,.,TRBJ2-3,16,TRBD2,TGTGCCACCTCTCAAGGAGCTAGCGGGGGGACAGATACGCAGTATTTT,CATSQGASGGTDTQYF
TRBV5-1,few,TRBJ1-1,12,TRBD1,TGCGCCAGCAGCGCGGGACAGGTAGAAGCTTTCTTT,CASSAGQVEAFF
TRBV6-1,once,TRBJ1-2,12,.,TGTGCCAGCAGCCAGGGGAACTATGGCTACACCTTC,CASSQGNYGYTF
TRBV30,.,TRBJ1-2,14,.,TGTGCCTGGAGCCAACCCCCCTCAAACTATGGCTACACCTTC,CAWSQPPSNYGYTF
TRBV6-5,.,TRBJ1-2,13,TRBD1,TGTGCCAGCAGATCGGACAGGGGCTATGGCTACACCTTC,CASRSDRGYGYTF
TRBV5-1,.,TRBJ1-1,14,TRBD1,TGCGCCAGCAGCAACATCTACAGGGGTACTGAAGCTTTCTTT,CASSNIYRGTEAFF
TRBV5-8,.,TRBJ1-3,15,.,TGTGCCAGCAGCAGGGGACACATCTCTGGAAACACCATATATTTT,CASSRGHISGNTIYF
TRBV29-1,.,TRBJ1-4,15,.,TGCAGCGTTGCGATCTTGACAGATTCAGCGGAAAAACTGTTTTTT,CSVAILTDSAEKLFF
TRBV7-2,.,TRBJ2-5,14,.,TGTGCCAGCAGCTTAGCGAGCTATCGGGAGACCCAGTACTTC,CASSLASYRETQYF
TRBV6-6,few,TRBJ1-2,13,TRBD1,TGTGCCAGCAGTCCGGACAGGGTCTATGGCTACACCTTC,CASSPDRVYGYTF
TRBV9,.,TRBJ2-2,14,.,TGTGCCAGCAGCTTTTTCAGCGGCACCGGGGAGCTGTTTTTT,CASSFFSGTGELFF
TRBV15,.,TRBJ1-3,16,.,TGTGCCACCAGCAGAGGACAGACTGTCTCTGGAAACACCATATATTTT,CATSRGQTVSGNTIYF
TRBV27,.,TRBJ1-5,15,.,TGTGCCAGCAGTTTTACCGCAGGGAACAATCAGCCCCAGCATTTT,CASSFTAGNNQPQHF
TRBV5-1,.,TRBJ2-3,16,TRBD2,TGCGCCAGCAGCTTCTCCCTAGCGGGAAACACAGATACGCAGTATTTT,CASSFSLAGNTDTQYF
TRBV7-8,.,TRBJ2-7,15,.,TGTGCCAGCAGCCCCCGACCCTTGAGCTCCTACGAGCAGTACTTC,CASSPRPLSSYEQYF
TRBV4-1,.,TRBJ2-2,16,TRBD1,TGCGCCAGCAGCCAACGGCAGGGGGCTAGTTACCGGGAGCTGTTTTTT,CASSQRQGASYRELFF
TRBV5-1,.,TRBJ2-3,15,.,TGCGCCAGCAGCTCCGCGGCCCGGGATACCGCTACGCAGTATTTT,CASSSAARDTATQYF
TRBV5-1,.,TRBJ1-1,11,.,TGCGCCAGCAGCTTTGGGAACATTGCTTTCTTT,CASSFGNIAFF
TRBV23-1,.,TRBJ1-4,18,.,TGCGCCAGCAGTCGCCTTACAGGGCCTCATGCAACTAATGAAAAACTGTTTTTT,CASSRLTGPHATNEKLFF
TRBV28,.,TRBJ1-5,14,.,TGTGCCAGCAGCTTGCAAACAAGTAATCAGCCCCAGCATTTT,CASSLQTSNQPQHF
TRBV29-1,.,TRBJ2-5,13,TRBD1,TGCAGCGAGCGAGCGGCAGGGGGTCAGACCCAGTACTTC,CSERAAGGQTQYF
TRBV6-6,.,TRBJ2-3,14,.,TGTGCCAGCACAAAGGGGGGGTTCACAGATACGCAGTATTTT,CASTKGGFTDTQYF
TRBV2,.,TRBJ2-3,14,.,TGTGCCAGCACGGCGGGCCAAAACACAGATACGCAGTATTTT,CASTAGQNTDTQYF
TRBV7-2,once,TRBJ2-7,14,.,TGTGCCAGCAGCTTAGCGCTGAACTCCTACGAGCAGTACTTC,CASSLALNSYEQYF
TRBV21-1,once,TRBJ2-7,11,.,TGTGCCAACTTAACAGGGGTAGAGCAGTACTTC,CANLTGVEQYF
TRBV5-1,.,TRBJ1-5,16,.,TGCGCCAGCAGCTTGGGTCCAGCGGGGGAAGGTCAGCCCCAGCATTTT,CASSLGPAGEGQPQHF
TRBV19,.,TRBJ2-1,15,.,TGTGCCAGTAGTATAAAAGGGACTCCCTACAATGAGCAGTTCTTC,CASSIKGTPYNEQFF
TRBV28,.,TRBJ1-4,13,TRBD1,TGTGCCAGCAGAGGGGACAGTAATGAAAAACTGTTTTTT,CASRGDSNEKLFF
TRBV29-1,.,TRBJ2-1,14,.,TGCAGCGTGTGCCGTCTAGCAAGGGGGAATGAGCAGTTCTTC,CSVCRLARGNEQFF
TRBV2,.,TRBJ2-4,13,.,TGTGCCAGCAGTGAGGGAAATTTGAACATTCAGTACTTC,CASSEGNLNIQYF
TRBV6-6,.,TRBJ1-6,15,TRBD1,TGTGCCAGCACATCCGACAGGGGGCAGAATTCACCCCTCCACTTT,CASTSDRGQNSPLHF
TRBV6-5,.,TRBJ1-5,13,.,TGTGCCAGCAGTTACGACGGGGGTCAGCCCCAGCATTTT,CASSYDGGQPQHF
TRBV6-5,.,TRBJ1-2,13,.,TGTGCCAGCAGTTACTCCGGGCCCTATGGCTACACCTTC,CASSYSGPYGYTF
TRBV6-5,once,TRBJ2-1,15,TRBD2,TGTGCCAGCAGTTACAGCGGGGGACACTACAATGAGCAGTTCTTC,CASSYSGGHYNEQFF
TRBV9,.,TRBJ2-3,15,.,TGTGCCAGCAGCGGTACCGAACTATCCACAGATACGCAGTATTTT,CASSGTELSTDTQYF
TRBV6-1,.,TRBJ2-1,16,.,TGTGCCAGCAGTGAAGCGCTTCCCCAGGGGCTAAATGAGCAGTTCTTC,CASSEALPQGLNEQFF
TRBV7-2,.,TRBJ2-5,18,TRBD2,TGTGCCAGCAGCTTAGGACTGGGGACTAGCGGGGTTCGAGAGACCCAGTACTTC,CASSLGLGTSGVRETQYF